This TCR beta chain derives from a study of blood T cell repertoires in COVID-19. Whole-study context: Spain, Italy and the United States supplied samples that represented acute and convalescent COVID-19. From T cells, B-cell-depleted T cells, or PBMCs came the material, which was cDNA or gDNA.

Trimming removed 5 bases from V and 5 bases from J; junction bases left unmatched: 3. From germline, CDR1 is SGHTA and CDR2 FQGTGA. The CDR3 totals 14 residues. Recovery meant two consecutive negative NP/OP PCR tests, professional clearance, or resolved symptoms. In the source study's methods: Reference gene primer amplification yielded estimated nucleated cell counts. Sequencing was performed with immunoSEQ multiplex PCR; in TCRdb, only in-frame clones are kept and a portion is missing. V and J calls and clone size are as listed in that table; D and trimming were resolved from the DNA. The table includes 150,000 to 200,000 clones, approximately 85% detected once.

The sequencing sample was made of PBMCs or T cells enriched from blood (not recorded which). The chain couples TRBV7-3 to TRBJ2-7, with 13 bases identical to TRBD2. The sequence came from a woman aged 18 to 35 who had recovered from COVID-19. The DNA for the CDR3 is TGTGCCAGCAGCCCCGGACTAGCGGGAGACGAGCAGTACTTC. Translated, it gives CASSPGLAGDEQYF. Complete variable domain (other parts from reference TRBV7-3 and TRBJ2-7): GAGVSQTPSNKVTEKGKYVELRCDPISGHTALYWYRQSLGQGPEFLIYFQGTGAADDSGLPNDRFFAVRPEGSVSTLKIQRTERGDSAVYLCASSPGLAGDEQYFGPGTRLTVT.